The 8 T cell receptor beta chains below were found in one sample sequenced in a study of blood T cell repertoires in COVID-19. The assay was immunoSEQ multiplex PCR, and TCRdb's table has in-frame clones only and misses some. Of under 70,000 clones listed, roughly 88% are singletons. The sample comprised peripheral blood. Receptors originate from a woman aged 70-85 years with acute or convalescent COVID-19.

The chain combines TRBV5-6 with TRBJ2-1; 13 bases are a match to TRBD2. The CDR3 sequence is 16 residues long. Germline trimming cut 4 bases from V and 9 bases from J; bases unmatched to any gene: 10. Per germline, CDR1 SGHDT and CDR2 YYEEEE. This CDR3 reads CASSPRTSGRLTEQFF. The CDR3, as DNA: TGTGCCAGCAGCCCAAGGACTAGCGGGAGATTGACTGAGCAGTTCTTC.

This chain joins TRBV5-1 and TRBJ1-6; 8 positions match TRBD1. The CDR3 loop spans 16 amino acids. Germline V CDR1 and CDR2: SGHRS, YFSETQ. V lost 0 bases to trimming and J lost 7 bases; unmatched junction nucleotides: 6. CDR3 amino acids: CASSLDWTGSNSPLHF. CDR3 coding DNA: TGCGCCAGCAGCTTGGACTGGACAGGGTCCAATTCACCCCTCCACTTT. Full variable domain (outside the CDR3, taken from reference TRBV5-1 and TRBJ1-6): KAGVTQTPRYLIKTRGQQVTLSCSPISGHRSVSWYQQTPGQGLQFLFEYFSETQRNKGNFPGRFSGRQFSNSRSEMNVSTLELGDSALYLCASSLDWTGSNSPLHFGNGTRLTVT.

V is TRBV7-2 and J is TRBJ2-2; D is perhaps TRBD2 (5 bases). V was trimmed by 5 bases and J by 6 bases, leaving 19 bases between them. The CDR3 extends over 16 amino acids. The germline gives CDR1 SGHTA, CDR2 FQGNSA. This CDR3 is CASSPGLPGPAGELFF. DNA of the CDR3: TGTGCCAGCAGCCCTGGACTCCCCGGGCCGGCCGGGGAGCTGTTTTTT.

This chain connects TRBV5-1 to TRBJ2-3, with TRBD2 matching over 8 bases. V trimming: 0 bases; J trimming: 1 base; junction bases outside the gene matches: 4. Per germline, CDR1 SGHRS and CDR2 YFSETQ. The CDR3 length is 16 residues. The CDR3 spells CASSLGYGRGTDTQYF. The CDR3 nucleotides are TGCGCCAGCAGCTTGGGGTACGGGAGGGGCACAGATACGCAGTATTTT.

In this sample, this clone turned up once. The chain joins TRBV19 to TRBJ2-3; tentatively, D is TRBD2 (6 bases). CDR1 LNHDA and CDR2 SQIVND come from the germline V gene (reference sequence). Trimming took off 10 bases at V and 4 bases at J, with 15 bases between the two ends. This CDR3 contains 13 residues. The CDR3 DNA follows: TGTGCCACCTCCGTTGCGGGATCAGATACGCAGTATTTT. Translated, it gives CATSVAGSDTQYF.

As concerns this clone: Other DNA variants within this sample encode the same CDR3. This chain uses TRBV3-1 (or the pseudogene TRBV3-2) with TRBJ1-6; D is possibly TRBD1 (6 bases). V was shortened by 3 bases and J by 5 bases, with 14 bases between the two germline ends. This CDR3 spans 16 amino acids. Germline V gene lookup returns CDR1 LGHDT and CDR2 YNNKEL (reference sequence). CDR3 sequence (DNA): TGTGCCAGCAGCCAGGTCACAGGGATCCATAATTCACCCCTCCACTTT. Amino acids: CASSQVTGIHNSPLHF.

V and J are TRBV11-1 and TRBJ2-7, with a tentative D call TRBD2 (7 bases). The V gene's germline CDR1 is SGHAT and CDR2 FQDESV (reference sequence). The CDR3 runs to 15 residues. Deletions cut 5 bases from V and 4 bases from J, with 18 bases between. The CDR3 coding sequence is TGTGCCAGCAGCAACCGGATCCGGGGGGCGTACGAGCAGTACTTC. It codes for CASSNRIRGAYEQYF.

The chain joins TRBV7-9 to TRBJ1-2, with a tentative D call TRBD1 (6 bases). Germline CDR1 and CDR2: SEHNR and FQNEAQ (reference sequence). V lost 4 bases, J lost 6 bases, and 18 bases lay in between. The CDR3 consists of 15 residues. For the CDR3, the DNA is TGTGCCAGCAGCTCCCCCCCAGGGGCTGAAGATGGCTACACCTTC. Amino acid sequence: CASSSPPGAEDGYTF.